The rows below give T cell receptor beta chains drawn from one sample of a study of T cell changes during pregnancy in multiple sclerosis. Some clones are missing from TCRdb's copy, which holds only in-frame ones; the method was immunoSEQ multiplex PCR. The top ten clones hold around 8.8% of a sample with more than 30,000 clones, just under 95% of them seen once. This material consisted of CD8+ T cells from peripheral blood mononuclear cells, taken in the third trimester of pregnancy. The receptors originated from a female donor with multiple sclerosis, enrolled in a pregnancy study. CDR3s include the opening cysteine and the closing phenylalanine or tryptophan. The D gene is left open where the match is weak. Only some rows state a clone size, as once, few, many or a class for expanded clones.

CDR3 protein: CASSEGLAGATLSYEQYF
CDR3 DNA: TGTGCCAGCAGCGAGGGACTAGCGGGCGCCACCCTCTCCTACGAGCAGTACTTC
V gene: TRBV7-9
J gene: TRBJ2-7
D gene: TRBD2
clone size: -

CDR3 protein: CASSLGPGGTGELFF
CDR3 DNA: TGCGCCAGCAGCTTGGGACCGGGGGGGACCGGGGAGCTGTTTTTT
V gene: TRBV5-1
J gene: TRBJ2-2
D gene: TRBD2
clone size: -

CDR3 protein: CASRGLGAFF
CDR3 DNA: TGTGCCAGCAGGGGGCTCGGAGCTTTCTTT
V gene: TRBV2
J gene: TRBJ1-1
D gene: -
clone size: -

CDR3 protein: CASSSGELFF
CDR3 DNA: TGTGCCAGCAGTTCTGGGGAGCTGTTTTTT
V gene: TRBV6-6
J gene: TRBJ2-2
D gene: -
clone size: -

CDR3 protein: CASSNIDRDNQPQHF
CDR3 DNA: TGTGCCAGCAGCAACATAGACAGGGACAATCAGCCCCAGCATTTT
V gene: TRBV6-6
J gene: TRBJ1-5
D gene: TRBD1
clone size: -

CDR3 protein: CASSEGEGDGELFF
CDR3 DNA: TGTGCCAGCAGTGAGGGGGAGGGGGACGGGGAGCTGTTTTTT
V gene: TRBV25-1
J gene: TRBJ2-2
D gene: -
clone size: -

CDR3 protein: CASGFSGGYNEQFF
CDR3 DNA: TGTGCCAGCGGATTTAGCGGGGGCTACAATGAGCAGTTCTTC
V gene: TRBV11-2
J gene: TRBJ2-1
D gene: TRBD2
clone size: -

CDR3 protein: CASSLTGTGPWQYF
CDR3 DNA: TGTGCCAGCAGTTTAACCGGGACAGGGCCTTGGCAGTACTTC
V gene: TRBV27
J gene: TRBJ2-7
D gene: TRBD1
clone size: -

CDR3 protein: CASSVVRGAEDGYTF
CDR3 DNA: TGTGCCAGCAGCGTAGTCCGAGGAGCAGAGGATGGCTACACCTTC
V gene: TRBV9
J gene: TRBJ1-2
D gene: -
clone size: -

CDR3 protein: CASSLGRDGYTF
CDR3 DNA: TGTGCCAGCAGCCTAGGGCGGGATGGCTACACCTTC
V gene: TRBV13
J gene: TRBJ1-2
D gene: -
clone size: -

CDR3 protein: CASSRLGQGSSYNSPLHF
CDR3 DNA: TGTGCCAGCAGCCGCCTCGGACAGGGGAGCTCCTATAATTCACCCCTCCACTTT
V gene: TRBV7-3
J gene: TRBJ1-6
D gene: TRBD1
clone size: -

CDR3 protein: CASSSGLSRGNEQFF
CDR3 DNA: TGTGCCAGCAGCTCGGGACTCAGCCGGGGCAATGAGCAGTTCTTC
V gene: TRBV7-9
J gene: TRBJ2-1
D gene: -
clone size: once

CDR3 protein: CASSRTSGGAWMSHTQYF
CDR3 DNA: TGTGCCAGCAGCAGGACTAGCGGGGGGGCCTGGATGTCCCATACGCAGTATTTT
V gene: TRBV7-9
J gene: TRBJ2-3
D gene: TRBD2
clone size: -

CDR3 protein: CAISEGDRGAEMNTEAFF
CDR3 DNA: TGTGCCATCAGTGAGGGGGACAGGGGCGCAGAGATGAACACTGAAGCTTTCTTT
V gene: TRBV10-3
J gene: TRBJ1-1
D gene: TRBD1
clone size: -

CDR3 protein: CASRTGGVSYNEQFF
CDR3 DNA: TGTGCCAGCAGAACAGGGGGCGTCTCCTACAATGAGCAGTTCTTC
V gene: TRBV2
J gene: TRBJ2-1
D gene: TRBD1
clone size: once